This is a list of T cell receptor beta chains from one sample in a study of early T cells in non-severe SARS-CoV-2 infection. TCRdb reanalysed the 5' RACE reads using MiXCR and keeps one entry per CDR3 protein. The sample contains 50,000 to 65,000 distinct CDR3 sequences, around 14% of which appear only once. Source material: whole blood. These TCRs come from an adult who was a healthcare worker with PCR-confirmed SARS-CoV-2 infection or an uninfected control (not recorded which). Each CDR3 is given with its conserved first and last residue. The D gene is left open where the match is weak. Size tells how often a clone was seen (once, few, many) or the class of an expanded clone, and some rows leave it out.

CDR3 length	V gene	J gene	clone size	D gene	CDR3 protein	CDR3 DNA
15	TRBV6-5	TRBJ1-2	NA	TRBD1	CASSYSTGGNYGYTF	TGTGCCAGCAGTTACTCAACAGGGGGGAACTATGGCTACACCTTC
13	TRBV20-1	TRBJ2-3	few	TRBD2	CSATLAGGATQYF	TGCAGTGCTACACTAGCGGGGGGAGCTACGCAGTATTTT
16	TRBV7-2	TRBJ2-5	many	TRBD2	CASSLGGTSGGETQYF	TGTGCCAGCAGCTTAGGGGGGACTAGCGGAGGAGAGACCCAGTACTTC
13	TRBV9	TRBJ1-1	NA	NA	CASSVEGWTEAFF	TGTGCCAGCAGCGTAGAAGGGTGGACTGAAGCTTTCTTT
14	TRBV2	TRBJ1-6	NA	NA	CASSAEQGGSPLHF	TGTGCCAGCAGCGCCGAACAGGGAGGTTCACCCCTCCACTTT
16	TRBV12-5	TRBJ2-7	NA	NA	CASGLSVGPATTEQYF	TGTGCTAGTGGTTTGTCAGTCGGGCCAGCGACTACCGAGCAGTACTTC
13	TRBV7-6	TRBJ2-3	NA	NA	CASSPYRTDTQYF	TGTGCCAGCAGCCCGTATCGCACAGATACGCAGTATTTT
17	TRBV12-3/TRBV12-4	TRBJ1-1	NA	NA	CASSLALMMGVFTEAFF	TGTGCCAGCAGTTTAGCGCTAATGATGGGGGTATTTACTGAAGCTTTCTTT
15	TRBV2	TRBJ2-2	NA	NA	CASSVQGANTGELFF	TGTGCCAGCAGTGTTCAGGGCGCGAACACCGGGGAGCTGTTTTTT
15	TRBV4-1	TRBJ1-1	once	NA	CASSQDALMNTEAFF	TGCGCCAGCAGCCAAGATGCCCTAATGAACACTGAAGCTTTCTTT
16	TRBV7-2	TRBJ2-3	NA	TRBD2	CASSWTSGGRTDTQYF	TGTGCCAGCAGCTGGACTAGCGGGGGACGCACAGATACGCAGTATTTT
14	TRBV4-2	TRBJ2-4	NA	NA	CASSQDPATDIQYF	TGTGCCAGCAGCCAAGACCCAGCTACGGACATTCAGTACTTC
13	TRBV4-2	TRBJ2-7	many	NA	CASSQEAGYEQYF	TGTGCCAGCAGCCAAGAGGCAGGCTACGAGCAGTACTTC
16	TRBV19	TRBJ1-1	many	NA	CASSALGGSLPVEAFF	TGTGCCAGTAGTGCCTTGGGGGGCAGCCTCCCGGTTGAAGCTTTCTTT
13	TRBV7-6	TRBJ1-2	medium-sized	NA	CASSLDSLGGYTF	TGTGCCAGCAGCTTAGATTCCCTCGGTGGCTACACCTTC
12	TRBV11-2	TRBJ2-7	many	NA	CASSLENHEQYF	TGTGCCAGCAGCTTAGAAAACCACGAGCAGTACTTC
11	TRBV12-3/TRBV12-4	TRBJ1-2	NA	NA	CASSNTYGYTF	TGTGCCAGCAGTAATACCTATGGCTACACCTTC
15	TRBV3-1	TRBJ2-7	NA	TRBD2	CASSHRTSGVYEQYF	TGTGCCAGCAGCCACCGGACTAGCGGGGTGTACGAGCAGTACTTC
15	TRBV4-3	TRBJ1-4	few	NA	CASSYGEGSGEKLFF	TGCGCCAGCAGCTATGGGGAAGGATCGGGGGAAAAACTGTTTTTT
16	TRBV19	TRBJ1-2	many	NA	CASSIPGTKLNYGYTF	TGTGCCAGTAGTATCCCCGGGACAAAACTAAACTATGGCTACACCTTC
13	TRBV7-8	TRBJ1-1	many	TRBD1	CASRTGMNTEAFF	TGTGCCAGCAGGACAGGGATGAACACTGAAGCTTTCTTT